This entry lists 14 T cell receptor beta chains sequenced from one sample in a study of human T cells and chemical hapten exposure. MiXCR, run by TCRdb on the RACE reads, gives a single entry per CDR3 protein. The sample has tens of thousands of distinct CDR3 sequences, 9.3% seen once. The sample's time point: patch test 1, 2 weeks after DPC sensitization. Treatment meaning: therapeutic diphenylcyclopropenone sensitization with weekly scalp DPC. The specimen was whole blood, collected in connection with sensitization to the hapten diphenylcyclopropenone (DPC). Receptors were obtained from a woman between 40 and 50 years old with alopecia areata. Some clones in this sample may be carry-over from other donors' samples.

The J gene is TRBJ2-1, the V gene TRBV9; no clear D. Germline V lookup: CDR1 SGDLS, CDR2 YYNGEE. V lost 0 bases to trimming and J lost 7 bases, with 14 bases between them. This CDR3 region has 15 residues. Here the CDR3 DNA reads TGTGCCAGCAGCGTAGAGGGCAGATCTAGGAATGAGCAGTTCTTC. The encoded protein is CASSVEGRSRNEQFF. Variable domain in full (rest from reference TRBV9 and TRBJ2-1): DSGVTQTPKHLITATGQRVTLRCSPRSGDLSVYWYQQSLDQGLQFLIQYYNGEERAKGNILERFSAQQFPDLHSELNLSSLELGDSALYFCASSVEGRSRNEQFFGPGTRLTVL.

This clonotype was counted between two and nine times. Here the CDR3 reads CASSLARTGTGAYNEQFF. The CDR3 DNA is TGTGCCAGCAGCTTAGCGAGGACTGGGACAGGGGCCTACAATGAGCAGTTCTTC. The gene calls are TRBV7-6 and TRBJ2-1; 10 bases line up with TRBD1. Trimming at V came to 0 bases and at J to 2 bases, leaving 7 bases not matched to a gene. CDR1 SGHVS and CDR2 FNYEAQ come from the germline V gene. The CDR3 covers 18 residues.

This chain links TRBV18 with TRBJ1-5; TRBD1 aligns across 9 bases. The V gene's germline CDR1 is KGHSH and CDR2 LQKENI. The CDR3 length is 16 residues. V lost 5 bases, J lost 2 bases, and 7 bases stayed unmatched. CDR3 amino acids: CASSAQGANGNQPQHF. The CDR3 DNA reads TGTGCCAGCTCAGCACAGGGGGCGAATGGCAATCAGCCCCAGCATTTT.

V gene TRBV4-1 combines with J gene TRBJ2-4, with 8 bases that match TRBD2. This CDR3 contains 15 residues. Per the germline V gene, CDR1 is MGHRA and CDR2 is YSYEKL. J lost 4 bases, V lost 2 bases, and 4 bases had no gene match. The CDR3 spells CASSQIGRGKNIQYF. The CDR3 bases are TGCGCCAGCAGCCAAATCGGGAGGGGAAAAAACATTCAGTACTTC.

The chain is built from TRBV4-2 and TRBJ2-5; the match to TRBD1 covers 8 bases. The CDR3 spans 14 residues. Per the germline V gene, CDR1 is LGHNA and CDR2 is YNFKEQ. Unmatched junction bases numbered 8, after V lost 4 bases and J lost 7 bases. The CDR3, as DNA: TGTGCCAGCAGCCGAGACAGGGGCGGCGGGACCCAGTACTTC. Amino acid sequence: CASSRDRGGGTQYF.

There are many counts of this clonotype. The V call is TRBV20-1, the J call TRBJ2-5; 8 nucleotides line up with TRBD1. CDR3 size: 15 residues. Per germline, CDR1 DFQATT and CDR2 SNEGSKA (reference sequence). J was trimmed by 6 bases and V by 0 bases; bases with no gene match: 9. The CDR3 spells CSARDRQGAEKTQYF. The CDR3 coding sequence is TGCAGTGCTAGAGACCGCCAGGGGGCTGAGAAGACCCAGTACTTC.

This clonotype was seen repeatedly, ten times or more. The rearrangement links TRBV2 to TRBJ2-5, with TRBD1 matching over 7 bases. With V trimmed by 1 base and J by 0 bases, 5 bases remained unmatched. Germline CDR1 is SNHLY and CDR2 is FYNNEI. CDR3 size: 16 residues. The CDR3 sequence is CASSEDRGLHQETQYF. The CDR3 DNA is TGTGCCAGCAGTGAAGACAGGGGCCTGCACCAAGAGACCCAGTACTTC.

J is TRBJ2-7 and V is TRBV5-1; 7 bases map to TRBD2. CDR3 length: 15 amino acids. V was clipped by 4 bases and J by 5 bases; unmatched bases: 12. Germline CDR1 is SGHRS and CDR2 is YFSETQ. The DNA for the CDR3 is TGCGCCAGCAGCCTAACTTGGGGGGGTATCAACGAGCAGTACTTC. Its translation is CASSLTWGGINEQYF.

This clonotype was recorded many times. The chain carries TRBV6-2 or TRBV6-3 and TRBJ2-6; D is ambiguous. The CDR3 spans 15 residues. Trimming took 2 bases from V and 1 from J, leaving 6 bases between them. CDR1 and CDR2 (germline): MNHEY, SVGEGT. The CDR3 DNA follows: TGTGCCAGCAGTTACCGAGAATCTGGGGCCAACGTCCTGACTTTC. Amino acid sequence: CASSYRESGANVLTF.

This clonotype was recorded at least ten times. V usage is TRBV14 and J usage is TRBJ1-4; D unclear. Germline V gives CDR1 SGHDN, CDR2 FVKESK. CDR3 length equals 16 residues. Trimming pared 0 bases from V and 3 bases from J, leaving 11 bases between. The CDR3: CASSQEPRLSNEKLFF. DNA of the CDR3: TGTGCCAGCAGCCAAGAACCCCGTCTCTCTAATGAAAAACTGTTTTTT.

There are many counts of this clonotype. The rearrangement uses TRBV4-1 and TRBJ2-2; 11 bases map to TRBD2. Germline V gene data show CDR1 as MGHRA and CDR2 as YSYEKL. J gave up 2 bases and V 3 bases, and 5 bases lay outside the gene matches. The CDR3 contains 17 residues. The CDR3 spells CASSQYTSGGNTGELFF. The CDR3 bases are TGCGCCAGCAGCCAGTATACTAGCGGGGGAAACACCGGGGAGCTGTTTTTT.

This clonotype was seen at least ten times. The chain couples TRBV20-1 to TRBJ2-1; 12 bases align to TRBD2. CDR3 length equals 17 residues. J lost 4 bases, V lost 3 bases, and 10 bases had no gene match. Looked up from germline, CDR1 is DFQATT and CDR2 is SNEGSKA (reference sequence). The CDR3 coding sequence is TGCAGTGCTAGGACTAGCGGGGGACATGGAATTTACAATGAGCAGTTCTTC. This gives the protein CSARTSGGHGIYNEQFF.

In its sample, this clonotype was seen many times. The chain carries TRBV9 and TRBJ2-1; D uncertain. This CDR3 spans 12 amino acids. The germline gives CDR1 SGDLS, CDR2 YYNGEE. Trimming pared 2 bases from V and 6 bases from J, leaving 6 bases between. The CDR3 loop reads CASSVTGNEQFF. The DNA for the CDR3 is TGTGCCAGCAGCGTTACTGGCAATGAGCAGTTCTTC.

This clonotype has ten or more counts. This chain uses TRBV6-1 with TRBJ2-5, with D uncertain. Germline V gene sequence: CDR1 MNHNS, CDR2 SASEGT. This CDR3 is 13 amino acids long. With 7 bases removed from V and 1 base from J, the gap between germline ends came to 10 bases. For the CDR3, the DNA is TGTGCCAGCATAAGAACAACCCAAGAGACCCAGTACTTC. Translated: CASIRTTQETQYF.